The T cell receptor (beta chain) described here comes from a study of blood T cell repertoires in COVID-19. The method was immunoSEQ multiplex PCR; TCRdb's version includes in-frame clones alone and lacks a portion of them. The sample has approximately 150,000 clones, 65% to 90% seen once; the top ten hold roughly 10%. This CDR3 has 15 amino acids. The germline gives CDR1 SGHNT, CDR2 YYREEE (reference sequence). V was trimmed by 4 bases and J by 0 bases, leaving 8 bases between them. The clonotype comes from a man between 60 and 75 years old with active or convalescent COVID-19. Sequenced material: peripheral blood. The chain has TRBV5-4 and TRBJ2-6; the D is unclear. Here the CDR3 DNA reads TGTGCCAGCAGCCTTTCTATCTCTGGGGCCAACGTCCTGACTTTC. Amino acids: CASSLSISGANVLTF.